The TCR beta chain described here comes from a study of breast tumors, draining lymph nodes, adjacent tissues. Overall study results and limits: Tumor T cell lymph node origin was a supported hypothesis, not proven.

This clonotype was detected many times. What it binds is not known. Axillary draining lymph nodes of breast cancer patients supplied the node samples. TCRdb re-derived calls from the multiplex PCR reads in MiXCR, one entry per CDR3 protein. The sample yields approximately 150,000 distinct CDR3 sequences, 32% seen once. Germline lookup yields CDR1 SNHLY and CDR2 FYNNEI. The V end lost 11 bases, the J end lost 3 bases, and 23 bases lay between the germline ends. The CDR3 sequence is 16 residues long. This TCR was sampled from a female donor with breast cancer. Some clones in this sample may be carry-over from other donors' samples. The J gene is TRBJ2-1, the V gene TRBV2; D unresolved. Material for sequencing was axillary lymph node tissue. CDR3 sequence reads: CAGSKAVTYYYNEQFF. In nucleotides, the CDR3 is TGTGCCGGATCGAAGGCTGTCACCTATTACTACAATGAGCAGTTCTTC.